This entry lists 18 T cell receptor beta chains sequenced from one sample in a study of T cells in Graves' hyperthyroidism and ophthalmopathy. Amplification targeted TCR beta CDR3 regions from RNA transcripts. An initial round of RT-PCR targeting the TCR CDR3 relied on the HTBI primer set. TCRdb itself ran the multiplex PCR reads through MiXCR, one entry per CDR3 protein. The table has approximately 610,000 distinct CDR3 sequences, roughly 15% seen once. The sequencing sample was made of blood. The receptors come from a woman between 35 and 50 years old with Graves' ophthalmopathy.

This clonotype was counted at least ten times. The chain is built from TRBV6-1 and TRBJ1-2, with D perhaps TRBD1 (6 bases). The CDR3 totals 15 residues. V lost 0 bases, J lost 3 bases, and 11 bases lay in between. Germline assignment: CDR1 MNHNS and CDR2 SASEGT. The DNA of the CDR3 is TGTGCCAGCAGTGAAGCAGTCAGGGGCGACTATGGCTACACCTTC. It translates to CASSEAVRGDYGYTF.

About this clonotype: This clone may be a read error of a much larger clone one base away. The CDR3 bases are TGTGCCAGCAGCCTCCACGGGACAACCATCCAGTCCGGCGAGCAGTGCTTC. Its translation: CASSLHGTTIQSGEQCF. The rearrangement joins TRBV11-2 to TRBJ2-7, with a possible D match to TRBD1 (6 bases). CDR3 length equals 17 residues. Per the germline V gene, CDR1 is SGHAT and CDR2 is FQNNGV. Full variable domain (rest looked up from reference TRBV11-2 and TRBJ2-7): EAGVAQSPRYKIIEKRQSVAFWCNPISGHATLYWYQQILGQGPKLLIQFQNNGVVDDSQLPKDRFSAERLKGVDSTLKIQPAKLEDSAVYLCASSLHGTTIQSGEQCFGPGTRLTVT.

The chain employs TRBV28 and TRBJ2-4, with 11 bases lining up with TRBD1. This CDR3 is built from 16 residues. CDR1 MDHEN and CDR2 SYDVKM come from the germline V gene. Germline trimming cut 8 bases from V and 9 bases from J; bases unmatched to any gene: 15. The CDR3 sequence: CASRTGTGGSVSIQYF. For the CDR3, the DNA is TGTGCCAGCCGGACCGGGACAGGGGGATCTGTATCCATTCAGTACTTC. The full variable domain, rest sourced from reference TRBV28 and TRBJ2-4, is DVKVTQSSRYLVKRTGEKVFLECVQDMDHENMFWYRQDPGLGLRLIYFSYDVKMKEKGDIPEGYSVSREKKERFSLILESASTNQTSMYLCASRTGTGGSVSIQYFGAGTRLSVL.

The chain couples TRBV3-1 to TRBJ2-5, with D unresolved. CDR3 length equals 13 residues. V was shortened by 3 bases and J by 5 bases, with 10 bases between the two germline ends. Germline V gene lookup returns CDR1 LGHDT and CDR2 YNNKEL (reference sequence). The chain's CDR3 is CASSHPPEETQYF. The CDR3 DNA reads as TGTGCCAGCAGCCACCCTCCGGAGGAGACCCAGTACTTC.

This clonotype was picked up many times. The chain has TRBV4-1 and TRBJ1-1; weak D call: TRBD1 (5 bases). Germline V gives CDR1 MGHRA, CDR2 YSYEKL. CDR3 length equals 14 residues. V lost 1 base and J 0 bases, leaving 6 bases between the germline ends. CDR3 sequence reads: CASSQVTVNTEAFF. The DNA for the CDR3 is TGCGCCAGCAGCCAAGTGACAGTGAACACTGAAGCTTTCTTT.

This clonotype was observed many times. CDR3 nucleotide sequence: TGTGCCAGCAGCTCGTGGACAGGGTTGCCTTTGGAAGGCTACACCTTC. Protein sequence: CASSSWTGLPLEGYTF. This chain connects TRBV5-6 to TRBJ1-2, with 8 nucleotides matching TRBD1. The CDR3 length is 16 residues. Unmatched junction bases numbered 15, after V lost 3 bases and J lost 8 bases. CDR1 is SGHDT, CDR2 YYEEEE, per germline.

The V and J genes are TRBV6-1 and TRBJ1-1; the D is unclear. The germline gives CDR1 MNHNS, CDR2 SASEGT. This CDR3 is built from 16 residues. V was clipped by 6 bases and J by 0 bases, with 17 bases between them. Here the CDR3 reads CASSRSGPSMNTEAFF. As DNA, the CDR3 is TGTGCCAGCAGCCGTTCTGGGCCCTCCATGAACACTGAAGCTTTCTTT.

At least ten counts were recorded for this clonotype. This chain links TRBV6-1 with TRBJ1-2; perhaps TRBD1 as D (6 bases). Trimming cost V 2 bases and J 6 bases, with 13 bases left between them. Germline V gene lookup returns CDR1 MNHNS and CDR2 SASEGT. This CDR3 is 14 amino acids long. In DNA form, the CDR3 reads TGTGCCAGCAGTGAAAACGAGGCAGGGGATGGCTACACCTTC. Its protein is CASSENEAGDGYTF.

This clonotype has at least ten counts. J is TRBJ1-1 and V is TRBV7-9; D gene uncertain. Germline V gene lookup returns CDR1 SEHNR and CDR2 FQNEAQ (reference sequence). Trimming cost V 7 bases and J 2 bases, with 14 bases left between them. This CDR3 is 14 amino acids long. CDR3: CASKELGRNTEAFF. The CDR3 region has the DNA TGTGCCAGCAAGGAACTTGGCAGAAACACTGAAGCTTTCTTT.

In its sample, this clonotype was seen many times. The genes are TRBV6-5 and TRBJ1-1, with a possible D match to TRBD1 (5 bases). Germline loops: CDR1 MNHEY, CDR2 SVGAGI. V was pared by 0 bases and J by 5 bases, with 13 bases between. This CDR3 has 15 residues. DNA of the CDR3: TGTGCCAGCAGTTACTCGGTCACGGGGGGTACTGAAGCTTTCTTT. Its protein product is CASSYSVTGGTEAFF.

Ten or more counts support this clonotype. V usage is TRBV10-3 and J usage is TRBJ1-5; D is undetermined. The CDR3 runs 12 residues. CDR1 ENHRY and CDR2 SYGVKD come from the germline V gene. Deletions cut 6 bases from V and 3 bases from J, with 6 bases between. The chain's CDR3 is CAISQPNQPQHF. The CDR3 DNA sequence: TGTGCCATCAGCCAACCCAATCAGCCCCAGCATTTT.

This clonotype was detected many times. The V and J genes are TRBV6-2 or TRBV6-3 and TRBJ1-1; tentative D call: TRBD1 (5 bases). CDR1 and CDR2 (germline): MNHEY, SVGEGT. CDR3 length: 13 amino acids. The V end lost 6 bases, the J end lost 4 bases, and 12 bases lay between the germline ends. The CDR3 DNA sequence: TGTGCCAGCAGATACGACAGAAGCACTGAAGCTTTCTTT. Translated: CASRYDRSTEAFF.

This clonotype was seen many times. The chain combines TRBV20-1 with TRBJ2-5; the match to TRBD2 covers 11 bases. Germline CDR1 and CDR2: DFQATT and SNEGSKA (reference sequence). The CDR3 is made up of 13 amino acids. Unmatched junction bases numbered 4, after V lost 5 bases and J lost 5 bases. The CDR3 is CSARSGRVETQYF. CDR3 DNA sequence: TGCAGTGCTCGTAGCGGGAGGGTGGAGACCCAGTACTTC.

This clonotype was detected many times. Here the CDR3 reads CASSLGEFGVYGYTF. CDR3 DNA: TGTGCCAGCAGCTTGGGGGAGTTTGGCGTCTATGGCTACACCTTC. The chain couples TRBV12-3 or TRBV12-4 to TRBJ1-2, with a tentative D call TRBD1 (5 bases). CDR3 length: 15 amino acids. V shed 6 bases and J shed 4 bases, with 18 bases lying between them.

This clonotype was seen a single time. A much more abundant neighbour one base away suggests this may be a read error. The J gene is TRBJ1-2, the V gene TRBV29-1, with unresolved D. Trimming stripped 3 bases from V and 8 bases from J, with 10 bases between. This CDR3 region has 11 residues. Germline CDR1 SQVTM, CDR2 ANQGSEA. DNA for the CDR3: TGCAGCGTTGAGGCAGGAGTCGGCTACACCTTC. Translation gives CSVEAGVGYTF. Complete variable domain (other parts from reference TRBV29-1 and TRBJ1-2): SAVISQKPSRDICQRGTSLTIQCQVDSQVTMMFWYRQQPGQSLTLIATANQGSEATYESGFVIDKFPISRPNLTFSTLTVSNMSPEDSSIYLCSVEAGVGYTFGSGTRLTVV.

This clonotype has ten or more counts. CDR3 loop: CASSLIPTDTQYF. The CDR3 DNA sequence: TGTGCCAGCAGTTTAATCCCCACGGATACGCAGTATTTT. This sequence joins TRBV27 and TRBJ2-3, with D unclear. CDR3 length: 13 amino acids. Per germline, CDR1 MNHEY and CDR2 SMNVEV (reference sequence). The V gene lost 2 bases and the J gene lost 6 bases, with 9 bases spanning the gap.

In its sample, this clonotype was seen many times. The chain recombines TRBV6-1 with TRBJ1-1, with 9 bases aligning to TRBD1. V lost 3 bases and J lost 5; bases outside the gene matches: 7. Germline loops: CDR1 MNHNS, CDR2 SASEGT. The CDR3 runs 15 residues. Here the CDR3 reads CASSDHGTGRTEAFF. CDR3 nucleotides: TGTGCCAGCAGTGACCACGGGACAGGGAGGACTGAAGCTTTCTTT.

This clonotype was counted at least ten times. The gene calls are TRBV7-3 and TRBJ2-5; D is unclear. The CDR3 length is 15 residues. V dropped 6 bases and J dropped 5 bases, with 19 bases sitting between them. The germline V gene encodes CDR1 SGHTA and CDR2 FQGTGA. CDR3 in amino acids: CASSPSTRSYETQYF. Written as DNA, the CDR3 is TGTGCCAGCAGTCCATCGACTCGTTCGTACGAGACCCAGTACTTC.